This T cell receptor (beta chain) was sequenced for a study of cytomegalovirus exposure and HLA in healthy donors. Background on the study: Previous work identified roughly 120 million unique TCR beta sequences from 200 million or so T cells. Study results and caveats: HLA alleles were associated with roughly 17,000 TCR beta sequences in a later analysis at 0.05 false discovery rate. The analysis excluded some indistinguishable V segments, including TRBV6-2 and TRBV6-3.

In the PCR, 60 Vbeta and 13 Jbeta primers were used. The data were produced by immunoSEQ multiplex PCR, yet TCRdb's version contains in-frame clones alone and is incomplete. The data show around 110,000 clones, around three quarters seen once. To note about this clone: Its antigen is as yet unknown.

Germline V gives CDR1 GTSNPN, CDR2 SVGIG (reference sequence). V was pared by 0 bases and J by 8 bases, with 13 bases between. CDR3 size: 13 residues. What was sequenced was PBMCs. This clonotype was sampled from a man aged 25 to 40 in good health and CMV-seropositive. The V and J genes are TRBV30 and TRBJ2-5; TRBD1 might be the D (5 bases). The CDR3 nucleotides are TGTGCCTGGAGTGTTAGAGATCAGGGCACCCAGTACTTC. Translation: CAWSVRDQGTQYF.